These 8 T cell receptor beta chains originate from one sample sequenced in a study of response to subunit inactivated influenza vaccine. One entry per CDR3 protein, called by TCRdb with MiXCR from the RT-PCR reads. The data hold approximately 300,000 distinct CDR3 sequences, with approximately 20% observed a single time. This sample comprised PBMCs from blood, obtained 21 months after vaccination. The receptors stem from a man between 50 and 69 years old who received an inactivated influenza vaccine.

This chain links TRBV6-1 with TRBJ1-2; D unresolved. Trimming stripped 1 base from V and 1 base from J, with 10 bases between. This CDR3 has 15 residues. Looked up from germline, CDR1 is MNHNS and CDR2 is SASEGT. CDR3 coding DNA: TGTGCCAGCAGTGAAGTGGCGACCGGTAACTATGGCTACACCTTC. This sequence encodes CASSEVATGNYGYTF.

The chain has TRBV18 and TRBJ2-3, with D uncertain. Germline CDR1 is KGHSH and CDR2 is LQKENI. V was clipped by 11 bases and J by 0 bases, with 15 bases between them. This CDR3 spans 14 amino acids. CDR3 region: CAASRTDSTDTQYF. In nucleotides, the CDR3 is TGTGCCGCTTCCCGAACAGACAGCACAGATACGCAGTATTTT.

This clonotype was picked up a small number of times. The V call is TRBV12-2, the J call TRBJ1-5; TRBD1 is the table's D call, not checked against the DNA. TRBV12-2 is annotated as a pseudogene. The CDR3 length is 15 residues. The DNA of the CDR3 is TGTGCAAGTCGGGAACCAGGGGTTACGAATCAGCCCCAGCATTTT. It encodes CASREPGVTNQPQHF.

The chain joins TRBV7-2 to TRBJ1-4, with D possibly matching TRBD1 (5 bases). CDR3 length: 13 amino acids. The V end lost 6 bases, the J end lost 8 bases, and 13 bases lay between the germline ends. Germline V gene sequence: CDR1 SGHTA, CDR2 FQGNSA. The CDR3 DNA reads TGTGCCAGCAGTATCGGGGGAGGGGAAAAACTGTTTTTT. Its protein is CASSIGGGEKLFF.

The chain couples TRBV12-3 or TRBV12-4 to TRBJ1-1; unclear D gene. The ends were cut back, 5 bases at V and 4 bases at J, with 14 bases in the middle. This CDR3 spans 14 amino acids. DNA of the CDR3: TGTGCCAGCAGTCACACCTCCCCGGGCACTGAAGCTTTCTTT. Translating gives CASSHTSPGTEAFF.

This clonotype was detected a few times. This chain joins TRBV20-1 and TRBJ2-7; maybe TRBD1 (5 bases). The V gene lost 5 bases and the J gene lost 0 bases, with 11 bases spanning the gap. Germline V lookup: CDR1 DFQATT, CDR2 SNEGSKA (reference sequence). CDR3 length equals 13 residues. CDR3 amino acids: CSADRPLSYEQYF. CDR3 bases: TGCAGTGCTGACAGACCGCTCTCCTACGAGCAGTACTTC.

This clonotype was seen more than once but under ten times. The V call is TRBV20-1, the J call TRBJ1-5; D gene unclear. V was pared by 5 bases and J by 2 bases, with 7 bases between. The CDR3 spans 12 residues. CDR1 is DFQATT, CDR2 SNEGSKA, per germline (reference sequence). CDR3 nucleotides: TGCAGTGCTGGCTCGGGCAATCAGCCCCAGCATTTT. It specifies CSAGSGNQPQHF.

This chain joins TRBV5-1 and TRBJ1-1; TRBD1 agrees at 8 bases. Germline V lookup: CDR1 SGHRS, CDR2 YFSETQ. Trimming at V came to 4 bases and at J to 1 base, leaving 6 bases not matched to a gene. CDR3 length: 15 amino acids. CDR3 bases: TGCGCCAGCAGCGGTTGGACAGGGAAGAACACTGAAGCTTTCTTT. Protein product: CASSGWTGKNTEAFF.